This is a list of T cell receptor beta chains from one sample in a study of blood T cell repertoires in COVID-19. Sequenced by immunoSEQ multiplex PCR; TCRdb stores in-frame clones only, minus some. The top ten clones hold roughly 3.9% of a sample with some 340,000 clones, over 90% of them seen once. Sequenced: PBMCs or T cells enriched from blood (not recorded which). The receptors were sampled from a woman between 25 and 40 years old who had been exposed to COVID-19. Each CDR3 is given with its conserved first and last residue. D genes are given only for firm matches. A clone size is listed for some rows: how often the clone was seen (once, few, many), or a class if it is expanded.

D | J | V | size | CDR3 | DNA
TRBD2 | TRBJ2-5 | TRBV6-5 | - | CASSSPYRGGQETQYF | TGTGCCAGCAGTTCCCCTTATCGGGGGGGACAAGAGACCCAGTACTTC
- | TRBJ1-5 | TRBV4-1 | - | CASSRTAGGNQPQHF | TGCGCCAGCAGCCGGACGGCGGGAGGTAATCAGCCCCAGCATTTT
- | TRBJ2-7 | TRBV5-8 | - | CASSLVGQLDYEQYF | TGTGCCAGCAGCTTGGTCGGACAGCTTGACTACGAGCAGTACTTC
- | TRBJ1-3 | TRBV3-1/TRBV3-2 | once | CASSHPGRRESLSSGNTIYF | TGTGCCAGCAGCCATCCGGGGCGGCGGGAGTCTTTGTCCTCTGGAAACACCATATATTTT
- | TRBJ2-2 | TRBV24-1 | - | CATSDLVSANTGELFF | TGTGCCACCAGTGATTTGGTTAGCGCGAACACCGGGGAGCTGTTTTTT
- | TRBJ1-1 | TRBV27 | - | CASRIDRMTEAFF | TGTGCCAGCAGGATAGACAGAATGACTGAAGCTTTCTTT
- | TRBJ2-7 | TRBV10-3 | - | CAISETVIRYEQYF | TGTGCCATCAGTGAGACAGTTATACGCTACGAGCAGTACTTC
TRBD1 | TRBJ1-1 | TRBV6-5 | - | CATSDRGRTEAFF | TGTGCCACATCAGACAGGGGAAGAACTGAAGCTTTCTTT
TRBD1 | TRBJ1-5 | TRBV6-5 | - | CASRDRGTNQPQHF | TGTGCCAGCAGGGACAGGGGGACAAATCAGCCCCAGCATTTT
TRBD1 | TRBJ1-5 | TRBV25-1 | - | CATADRGVHNSNQPQHF | TGTGCCACCGCGGACAGGGGCGTTCATAATAGCAATCAGCCCCAGCATTTT
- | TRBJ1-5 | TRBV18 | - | CASSPQGPRSNQPQHF | TGTGCCAGCTCACCGCAGGGGCCGCGGAGCAATCAGCCCCAGCATTTT
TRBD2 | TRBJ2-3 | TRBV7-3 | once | CASSLRTSGPASGQYF | TGTGCCAGCAGCTTGCGGACTAGCGGTCCGGCCTCGGGGCAGTATTTT
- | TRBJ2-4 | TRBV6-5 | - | CASRSGGENIQYF | TGTGCCAGCAGGTCCGGCGGGGAAAACATTCAGTACTTC
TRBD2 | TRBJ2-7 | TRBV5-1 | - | CASSLVGDYYYEQYF | TGCGCCAGCAGCTTGGTGGGGGACTACTACTACGAGCAGTACTTC
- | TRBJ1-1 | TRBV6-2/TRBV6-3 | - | CASSYSFIDTEAFF | TGTGCCAGCAGTTACTCGTTTATCGACACTGAAGCTTTCTTT
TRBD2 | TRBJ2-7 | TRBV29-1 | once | CSVEGLAGPYEQYF | TGCAGCGTTGAGGGACTAGCGGGGCCCTACGAGCAGTACTTC